Shown below are 15 T cell receptor beta chains from a single sample sequenced in a study of blood T cell repertoires in COVID-19. Only in-frame clones appear in the TCRdb table, and some are missing; sequencing was by immunoSEQ multiplex PCR. Here the sample spans around 250,000 clones, approximately 84% being singletons. Material: PBMCs or T cells enriched from blood (not recorded which). These receptors all come from a man in his forties who had recovered from COVID-19.

This clone was observed once. V gene TRBV5-1 combines with J gene TRBJ2-7; 8 nucleotides line up with TRBD2. With V trimmed by 7 bases and J by 0 bases, 21 bases remained unmatched. The CDR3 spans 19 residues. The V gene's germline CDR1 is SGHRS and CDR2 YFSETQ. DNA of the CDR3: TGCGCCAGCCGCTCGGCCCCCTCTATAGCGGGACTTAGCTCCTACGAGCAGTACTTC. Translated: CASRSAPSIAGLSSYEQYF.

The V and J genes are TRBV7-8 and TRBJ2-1, with D perhaps matching TRBD2 (5 bases). The CDR3 sequence is 17 residues long. The V end lost 5 bases, the J end lost 9 bases, and 26 bases lay between the germline ends. Looked up from germline, CDR1 is SGHVS and CDR2 is FQNEAQ. The CDR3 DNA reads TGTGCCAGCAGCCTCCTCGCCGGCCTAGCAGGTGGTGGTGAGCAGTTCTTC. The encoded protein is CASSLLAGLAGGGEQFF. Full variable domain (rest looked up from reference TRBV7-8 and TRBJ2-1): GAGVSQSPRYKVAKRGQDVALRCDPISGHVSLFWYQQALGQGPEFLTYFQNEAQLDKSGLPSDRFFAERPEGSVSTLKIQRTQQEDSAVYLCASSLLAGLAGGGEQFFGPGTRLTVL.

This clone was detected only once. V is TRBV27 and J is TRBJ2-1; D remains unclear. Germline V gene data show CDR1 as MNHEY and CDR2 as SMNVEV (reference sequence). The CDR3 totals 17 residues. V lost 3 bases, J lost 1 base, and 16 bases lay in between. CDR3 residues: CASSFLAGIGSYNEQFF. The CDR3 DNA sequence: TGTGCCAGCAGTTTTTTAGCCGGTATCGGGTCCTACAATGAGCAGTTCTTC.

The rearrangement uses TRBV4-1 and TRBJ2-7; 8 bases agree with TRBD2. V lost 4 bases, J lost 2 bases, and 13 bases stayed unmatched. This CDR3 has 17 amino acids. Germline CDR1 is MGHRA and CDR2 is YSYEKL. The CDR3 region has the DNA TGCGCCAGCAGCCCAGGGGCGGGGGGCCAGGGGACCTACGAGCAGTACTTC. It specifies CASSPGAGGQGTYEQYF.

The CDR3 loop is CASSLHRGQELFF. CDR3 nucleotide sequence: TGCGCCAGCAGCCTACACAGGGGGCAGGAGCTGTTTTTT. This chain links TRBV4-3 with TRBJ2-2, with 9 bases matching TRBD1. This CDR3 is built from 13 residues. Germline values: CDR1 LGHNA, CDR2 YSLEER. The ends lost 4 bases at V and 10 bases at J; junction bases unmatched: 4.

The chain recombines TRBV11-3 with TRBJ2-1, with 11 bases aligning to TRBD2. The germline V gene encodes CDR1 SGHNT and CDR2 YENEEA. This CDR3 has 15 amino acids. Trimming cost V 4 bases and J 7 bases; bases outside gene matches: 6. The chain's CDR3 is CASSSGTSGLNEQFF. Written as DNA, the CDR3 is TGTGCCAGCAGCTCCGGGACTAGCGGCTTGAATGAGCAGTTCTTC.

The chain employs TRBV5-6 and TRBJ2-7; D is unclear. The CDR3 consists of 13 residues. Germline V lookup: CDR1 SGHDT, CDR2 YYEEEE. Deletions cut 4 bases from V and 2 bases from J, with 10 bases between. The CDR3 sequence: CASSPGFTYEQYF. CDR3 coding DNA: TGTGCCAGCAGCCCCGGGTTCACCTACGAGCAGTACTTC.

This chain joins TRBV4-1 and TRBJ1-6, with D possibly being TRBD1 (6 bases). Trimming stripped 0 bases from V and 8 bases from J, with 11 bases between. This CDR3 contains 15 residues. Germline V lookup: CDR1 MGHRA, CDR2 YSYEKL. The CDR3 bases are TGCGCCAGCAGCCAAGAACGGACAGAAGATTCACCCCTCCACTTT. This encodes CASSQERTEDSPLHF.

In regard to this clone: Other DNA sequences from this sample encode an identical CDR3 as well. The chain combines TRBV9 with TRBJ1-3; unclear D gene. Germline CDR1 reads SGDLS; CDR2 reads YYNGEE. The CDR3 is made up of 14 amino acids. The V end lost 0 bases, the J end lost 1 base, and 5 bases lay between the germline ends. The CDR3 region is CASSVAGSGNTIYF. The CDR3 DNA is TGTGCCAGCAGCGTAGCAGGATCTGGAAACACCATATATTTT. The whole variable domain, filled in from reference TRBV9 and TRBJ1-3, reads DSGVTQTPKHLITATGQRVTLRCSPRSGDLSVYWYQQSLDQGLQFLIQYYNGEERAKGNILERFSAQQFPDLHSELNLSSLELGDSALYFCASSVAGSGNTIYFGEGSWLTVV.

The CDR3 spells CASSSDRNQPQHF. The CDR3 bases are TGTGCCAGCAGCTCTGACAGAAATCAGCCCCAGCATTTT. This rearrangement joins TRBV6-5 to TRBJ1-5; a possible D gene is TRBD1 (5 bases). Germline V CDR1 and CDR2: MNHEY, SVGAGI. The V end was cut by 6 bases, the J end by 4 bases, with 10 bases between. There are 13 residues in the CDR3.

A word on this clone: The same CDR3 is also encoded by other DNA sequences in this sample. This chain connects TRBV27 to TRBJ1-6; D gene uncertain. The CDR3 length is 12 residues. Looked up from germline, CDR1 is MNHEY and CDR2 is SMNVEV (reference sequence). Between the trimmed V and J ends, which lost 3 bases and 8 bases, there was a span of 5 bases. The CDR3 nucleotides are TGTGCCAGCAGTTTGAGGGATTCACCCCTCCACTTT. It encodes CASSLRDSPLHF.

The chain has TRBV24-1 and TRBJ2-1; 7 bases map to TRBD1. V lost 5 bases and J lost 0; bases outside the gene matches: 9. Germline-derived CDR1 and CDR2 are KGHDR and SFDVKD. This CDR3 is built from 17 residues. Here the CDR3 DNA reads TGTGCCACCAGTGTTGACAGGGTCTCAGGCTCCTACAATGAGCAGTTCTTC. Encoded protein: CATSVDRVSGSYNEQFF.

Points on this clone: The same CDR3 is also encoded by other DNA sequences in this sample. The chain combines TRBV7-2 with TRBJ1-4, with TRBD1 identical over 9 bases. Germline trimming cut 5 bases from V and 5 bases from J; bases unmatched to any gene: 3. This CDR3 comprises 14 residues. Looked up from germline, CDR1 is SGHTA and CDR2 is FQGNSA. The CDR3 nucleotides read TGTGCCAGCAGCCCGGACAGGGGAAATGAAAAACTGTTTTTT. Protein product: CASSPDRGNEKLFF.

This clone has just one count. The CDR3 loop reads CAWSRGAFDTDTQYF. In DNA, the CDR3 is TGTGCCTGGAGTAGAGGAGCGTTCGACACAGATACGCAGTATTTT. The chain employs TRBV30 and TRBJ2-3; D is undetermined. Trimming took 2 bases from V and 2 from J, leaving 14 bases between them. Germline V lookup: CDR1 GTSNPN, CDR2 SVGIG (reference sequence). The CDR3 contains 15 residues.

Here the CDR3 DNA reads TGTGCCAGCAGCCTCACCCGGGACAGGAACGGCGGCAACACCATATATTTT. Protein product: CASSLTRDRNGGNTIYF. The chain couples TRBV7-6 to TRBJ1-3, with 8 bases identical to TRBD1. V shed 5 bases, J shed 7 bases, and the junction held 16 bases outside the gene matches. CDR3 length equals 17 residues. Germline values: CDR1 SGHVS, CDR2 FNYEAQ.